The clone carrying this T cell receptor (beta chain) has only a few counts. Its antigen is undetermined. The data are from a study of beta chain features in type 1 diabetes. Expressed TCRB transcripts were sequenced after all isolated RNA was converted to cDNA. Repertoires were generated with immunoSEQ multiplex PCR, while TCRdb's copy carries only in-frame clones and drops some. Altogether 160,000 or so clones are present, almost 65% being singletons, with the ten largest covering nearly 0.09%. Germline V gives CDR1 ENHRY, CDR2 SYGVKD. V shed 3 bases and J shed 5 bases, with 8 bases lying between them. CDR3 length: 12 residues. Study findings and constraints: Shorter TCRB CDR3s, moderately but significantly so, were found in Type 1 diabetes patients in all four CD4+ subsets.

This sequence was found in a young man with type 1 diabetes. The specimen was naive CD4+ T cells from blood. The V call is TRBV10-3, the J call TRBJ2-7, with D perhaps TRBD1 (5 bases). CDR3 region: CAISEQVDEQYF. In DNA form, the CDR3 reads TGTGCCATCAGTGAACAGGTAGACGAGCAGTACTTC.